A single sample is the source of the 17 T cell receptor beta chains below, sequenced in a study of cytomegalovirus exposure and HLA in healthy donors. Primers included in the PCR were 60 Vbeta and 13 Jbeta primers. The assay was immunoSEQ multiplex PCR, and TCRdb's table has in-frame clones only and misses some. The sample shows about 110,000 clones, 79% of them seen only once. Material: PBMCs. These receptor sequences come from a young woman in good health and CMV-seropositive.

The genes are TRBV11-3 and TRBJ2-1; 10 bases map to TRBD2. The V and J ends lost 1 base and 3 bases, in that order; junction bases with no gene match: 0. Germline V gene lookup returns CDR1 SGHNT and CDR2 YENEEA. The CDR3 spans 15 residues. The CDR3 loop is CASSLASGSYNEQFF. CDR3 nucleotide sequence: TGTGCCAGCAGCTTAGCTAGCGGGAGCTACAATGAGCAGTTCTTC.

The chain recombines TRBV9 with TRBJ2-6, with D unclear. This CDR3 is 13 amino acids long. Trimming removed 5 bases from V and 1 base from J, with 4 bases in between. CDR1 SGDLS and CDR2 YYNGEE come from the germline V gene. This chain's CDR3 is CASSSSGANVLTF. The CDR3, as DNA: TGTGCCAGCAGTTCTTCTGGGGCCAACGTCCTGACTTTC. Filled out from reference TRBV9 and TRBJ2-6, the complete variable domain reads DSGVTQTPKHLITATGQRVTLRCSPRSGDLSVYWYQQSLDQGLQFLIQYYNGEERAKGNILERFSAQQFPDLHSELNLSSLELGDSALYFCASSSSGANVLTFGAGSRLTVL.

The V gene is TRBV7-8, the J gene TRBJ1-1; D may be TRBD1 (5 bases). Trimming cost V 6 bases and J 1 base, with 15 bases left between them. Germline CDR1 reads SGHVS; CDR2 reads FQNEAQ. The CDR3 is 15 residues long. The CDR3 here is CASSLGVGPNTEAFF. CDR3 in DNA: TGTGCCAGCAGTCTCGGTGTGGGGCCGAACACTGAAGCTTTCTTT.

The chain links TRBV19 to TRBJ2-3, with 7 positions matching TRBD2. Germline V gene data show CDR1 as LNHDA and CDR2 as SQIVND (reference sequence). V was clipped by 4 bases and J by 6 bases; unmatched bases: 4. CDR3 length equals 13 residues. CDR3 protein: CASSRLATDTQYF. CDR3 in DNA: TGTGCCAGTAGTAGACTAGCAACGGATACGCAGTATTTT.

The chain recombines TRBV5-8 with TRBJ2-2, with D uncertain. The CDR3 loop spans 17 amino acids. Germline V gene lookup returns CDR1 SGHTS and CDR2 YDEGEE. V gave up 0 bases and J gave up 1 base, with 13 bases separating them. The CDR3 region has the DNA TGTGCCAGCAGCTTGGTGGCATCCATTGTGAACACCGGGGAGCTGTTTTTT. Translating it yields CASSLVASIVNTGELFF.

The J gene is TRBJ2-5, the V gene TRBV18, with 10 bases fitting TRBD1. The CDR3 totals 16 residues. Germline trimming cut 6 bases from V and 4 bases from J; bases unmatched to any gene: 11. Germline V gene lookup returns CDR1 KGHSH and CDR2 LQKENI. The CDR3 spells CASSPDGTGAGETQYF. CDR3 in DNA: TGTGCCAGCTCGCCTGACGGGACAGGGGCGGGAGAGACCCAGTACTTC.

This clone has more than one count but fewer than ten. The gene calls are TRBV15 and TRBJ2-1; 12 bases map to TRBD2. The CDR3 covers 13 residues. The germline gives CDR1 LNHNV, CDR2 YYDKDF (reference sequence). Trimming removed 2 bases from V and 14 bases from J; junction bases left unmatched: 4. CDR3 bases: TGTGCCACCAGCAGACCCCCTAGCGGGAGGGAGTTCTTC. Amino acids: CATSRPPSGREFF.

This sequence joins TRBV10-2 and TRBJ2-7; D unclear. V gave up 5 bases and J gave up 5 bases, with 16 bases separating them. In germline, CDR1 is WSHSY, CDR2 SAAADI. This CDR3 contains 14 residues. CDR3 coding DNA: TGCGCCAGCAGTAGCCCAGGTGGCCTGAACGAGCAGTACTTC. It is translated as CASSSPGGLNEQYF.

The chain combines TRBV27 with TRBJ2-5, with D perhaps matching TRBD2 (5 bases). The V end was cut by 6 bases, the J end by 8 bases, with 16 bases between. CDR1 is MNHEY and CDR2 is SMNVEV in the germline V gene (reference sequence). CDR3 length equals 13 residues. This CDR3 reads CASSWGFEGTQYF. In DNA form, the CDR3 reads TGTGCCAGCAGCTGGGGTTTTGAGGGAACCCAGTACTTC.

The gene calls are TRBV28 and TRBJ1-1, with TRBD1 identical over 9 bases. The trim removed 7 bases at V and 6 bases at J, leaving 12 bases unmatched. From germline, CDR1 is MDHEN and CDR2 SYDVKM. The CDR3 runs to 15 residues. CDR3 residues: CASNSPGQGFSEAFF. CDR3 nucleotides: TGTGCCAGCAATTCCCCGGGACAGGGATTCTCTGAAGCTTTCTTT.

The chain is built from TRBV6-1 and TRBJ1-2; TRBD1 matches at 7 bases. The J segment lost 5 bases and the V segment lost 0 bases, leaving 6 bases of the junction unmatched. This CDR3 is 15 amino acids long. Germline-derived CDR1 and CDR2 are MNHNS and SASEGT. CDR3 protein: CASSEASTGMYGYTF. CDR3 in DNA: TGTGCCAGCAGTGAAGCATCGACAGGGATGTATGGCTACACCTTC.

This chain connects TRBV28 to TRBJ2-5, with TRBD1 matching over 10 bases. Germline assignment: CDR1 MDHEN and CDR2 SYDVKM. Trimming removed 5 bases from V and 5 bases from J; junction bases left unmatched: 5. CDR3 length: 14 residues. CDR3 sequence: CASSPPDRGETQYF. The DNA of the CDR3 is TGTGCCAGCAGTCCACCGGACAGGGGGGAGACCCAGTACTTC. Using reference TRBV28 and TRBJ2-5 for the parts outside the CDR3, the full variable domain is DVKVTQSSRYLVKRTGEKVFLECVQDMDHENMFWYRQDPGLGLRLIYFSYDVKMKEKGDIPEGYSVSREKKERFSLILESASTNQTSMYLCASSPPDRGETQYFGPGTRLLVL.

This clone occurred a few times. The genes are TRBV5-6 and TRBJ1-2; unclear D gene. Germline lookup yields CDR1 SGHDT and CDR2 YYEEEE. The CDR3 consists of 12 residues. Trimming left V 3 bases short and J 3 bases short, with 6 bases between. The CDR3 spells CASSYGDYGYTF. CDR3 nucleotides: TGTGCCAGCAGCTACGGTGACTATGGCTACACCTTC.

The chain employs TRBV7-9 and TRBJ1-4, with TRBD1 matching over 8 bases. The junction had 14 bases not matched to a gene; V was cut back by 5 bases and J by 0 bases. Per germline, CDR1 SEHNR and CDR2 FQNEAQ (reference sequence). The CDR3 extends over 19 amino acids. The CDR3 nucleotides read TGTGCCAGCAGCCCCCCGACAGGACAGGGACCTGCAACTAATGAAAAACTGTTTTTT. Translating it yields CASSPPTGQGPATNEKLFF.

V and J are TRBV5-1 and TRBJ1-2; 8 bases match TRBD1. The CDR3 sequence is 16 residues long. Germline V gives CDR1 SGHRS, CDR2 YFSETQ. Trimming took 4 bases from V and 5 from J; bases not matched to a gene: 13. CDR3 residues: CASSQGQGKVGYGYTF. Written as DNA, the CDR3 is TGCGCCAGCAGCCAAGGACAGGGTAAGGTAGGGTATGGCTACACCTTC.

The CDR3 protein is CASSDARRNQPQHF. In DNA form, the CDR3 reads TGTGCCAGCAGTGACGCCAGGCGCAATCAGCCCCAGCATTTT. The V and J genes are TRBV6-1 and TRBJ1-5; no clear D. V lost 3 bases to trimming and J lost 2 bases, with 8 bases between them. The CDR3 has 14 amino acids. Looked up from germline, CDR1 is MNHNS and CDR2 is SASEGT.

This chain's CDR3 is CASRGQAGEKLFF. CDR3 sequence (DNA): TGTGCCAGCAGGGGACAGGCGGGTGAAAAACTGTTTTTT. The V call is TRBV2, the J call TRBJ1-4; TRBD1 matches at 8 bases. In germline, CDR1 is SNHLY, CDR2 FYNNEI. The CDR3 is made up of 13 amino acids. V shed 6 bases and J 7 bases; nucleotides not matched to a gene: 4. Full variable domain (remainder filled in from reference TRBV2 and TRBJ1-4): EPEVTQTPSHQVTQMGQEVILRCVPISNHLYFYWYRQILGQKVEFLVSFYNNEISEKSEIFDDQFSVERPDGSNFTLKIRSTKLEDSAMYFCASRGQAGEKLFFGSGTQLSVL.